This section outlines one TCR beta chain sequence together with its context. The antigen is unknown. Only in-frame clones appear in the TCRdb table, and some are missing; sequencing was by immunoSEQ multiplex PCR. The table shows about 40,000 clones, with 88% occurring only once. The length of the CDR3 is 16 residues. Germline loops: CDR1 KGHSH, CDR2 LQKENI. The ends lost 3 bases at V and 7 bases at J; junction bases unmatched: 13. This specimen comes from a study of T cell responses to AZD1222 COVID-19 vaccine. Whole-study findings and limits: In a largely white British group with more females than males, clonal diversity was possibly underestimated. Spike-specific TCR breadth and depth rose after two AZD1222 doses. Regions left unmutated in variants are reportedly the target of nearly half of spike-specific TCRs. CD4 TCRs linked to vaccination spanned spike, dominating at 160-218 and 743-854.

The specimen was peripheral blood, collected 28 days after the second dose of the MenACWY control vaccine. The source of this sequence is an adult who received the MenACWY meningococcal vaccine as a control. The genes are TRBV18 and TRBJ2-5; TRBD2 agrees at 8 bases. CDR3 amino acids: CASSPLGSGDKVTQYF. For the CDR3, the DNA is TGTGCCAGCTCACCCCTGGGTAGCGGGGATAAAGTGACCCAGTACTTC. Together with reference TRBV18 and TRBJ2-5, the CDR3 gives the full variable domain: NAGVMQNPRHLVRRRGQEARLRCSPMKGHSHVYWYRQLPEEGLKFMVYLQKENIIDESGMPKERFSAEFPKEGPSILRIQQVVRGDSAAYFCASSPLGSGDKVTQYFGPGTRLLVL.